One sample yielded the 18 T cell receptor beta chains listed below, sequenced in a study of T cell repertoires in cytomegalovirus infection. TCRdb itself ran the reads through MiXCR, one entry per CDR3 protein. The table includes about 400,000 distinct CDR3 sequences, about a sixth detected once. The sample comprised PBMCs. These receptors originate from a human donor in good health (CMV status not recorded). Some clones in this sample may be carry-over from other donors' samples.

This clonotype was seen ten or more times. This chain links TRBV10-2 with TRBJ2-5, with 11 bases matching TRBD2. The V segment lost 8 bases and the J segment 5 bases; nucleotides outside the gene matches: 19. Per germline, CDR1 WSHSY and CDR2 SAAADI. This CDR3 is 18 amino acids long. CDR3 in DNA: TGCGCCAGCCAGGCCCCGGGACTAGCGGAAAGCAAGCGGGAGACCCAGTACTTC. Translated, it gives CASQAPGLAESKRETQYF.

The rearrangement uses TRBV7-9 and TRBJ1-5; TRBD1 aligns across 7 bases. Germline V CDR1 and CDR2: SEHNR, FQNEAQ (reference sequence). The V gene end was trimmed by 5 bases and the J gene end by 6 bases; junction bases not matched to a gene: 7. The CDR3 totals 14 residues. CDR3 DNA: TGTGCCAGCAGCACCGGACAGGTGACTCAGCCCCAGCATTTT. Translating it yields CASSTGQVTQPQHF.

The sample holds a few counts of this clonotype. This chain joins TRBV5-4 and TRBJ2-5, with TRBD2 matching 9 bases. Germline-derived CDR1 and CDR2 are SGHNT and YYREEE (reference sequence). This CDR3 is built from 15 residues. The junction had 11 bases not matched to a gene; V was cut back by 6 bases and J by 5 bases. The CDR3 DNA is TGTGCCAGCACCTCTCATGGCGGGGGGGGCGAGACCCAGTACTTC. This translates into CASTSHGGGGETQYF.

The chain employs TRBV24-1 and TRBJ2-7; D not certain. Germline loops: CDR1 KGHDR, CDR2 SFDVKD. The ends were cut back, 0 bases at V and 3 bases at J, with 14 bases in the middle. This CDR3 region has 16 residues. CDR3 protein: CATSDLLGLEDYEQYF. The CDR3 bases are TGTGCCACCAGTGATTTGCTCGGTCTAGAGGACTACGAGCAGTACTTC.

The J gene is TRBJ2-3, the V gene TRBV2; 7 bases align to TRBD2. Germline lookup yields CDR1 SNHLY and CDR2 FYNNEI. The CDR3 contains 17 residues. The junction had 11 bases not matched to a gene; V was cut back by 4 bases and J by 1 base. The CDR3 is CASSAGEGGVRTDTQYF. CDR3 coding DNA: TGTGCCAGCAGTGCCGGGGAGGGCGGCGTTCGCACAGATACGCAGTATTTT.

The rearrangement links TRBV6-5 to TRBJ2-5, with D perhaps TRBD1 (6 bases). This CDR3 has 11 residues. Germline CDR1 MNHEY, CDR2 SVGAGI. Between the trimmed V and J ends, which lost 9 bases and 3 bases, there was a span of 8 bases. In nucleotides, the CDR3 is TGTGCCAGTTACAGGGAAGAGACCCAGTACTTC. Translation gives CASYREETQYF.

This clonotype occurred a few times. This sequence joins TRBV4-3 and TRBJ2-1; 8 bases line up with TRBD2. Germline-derived CDR1 and CDR2 are LGHNA and YSLEER. This CDR3 contains 14 residues. Germline trimming cut 4 bases from V and 8 bases from J; bases unmatched to any gene: 7. The CDR3 DNA reads as TGCGCCAGCAGCCGGGGACTAGTTCACGATGAGCAGTTCTTC. The encoded protein is CASSRGLVHDEQFF.

The rearrangement uses TRBV6-6 and TRBJ2-5; TRBD2 might be the D (6 bases). Trimming took off 0 bases at V and 4 bases at J, with 21 bases between the two ends. The CDR3 length is 18 residues. Germline V lookup: CDR1 MNHNY, CDR2 SVGAGI (reference sequence). The CDR3 DNA reads as TGTGCCAGCAGTTACTCCCCTCCGGAGGGCCTCCATAGAGAGACCCAGTACTTC. Translation gives CASSYSPPEGLHRETQYF.

V is TRBV29-1 and J is TRBJ2-3, with D perhaps TRBD1 (5 bases). The germline CDR1 and CDR2 sequences are SQVTM and ANQGSEA. V gave up 3 bases and J gave up 4 bases, with 11 bases separating them. The CDR3 extends over 13 amino acids. The CDR3 spells CSVEGRPADTQYF. In nucleotides, the CDR3 is TGCAGCGTTGAGGGGCGACCGGCAGATACGCAGTATTTT.

Many counts were recorded for this clonotype. The CDR3 loop reads CASSLAATNEQFF. The CDR3 bases are TGTGCCAGCAGCTTAGCAGCGACCAATGAGCAGTTCTTC. This sequence joins TRBV7-6 and TRBJ2-1, with D uncertain. The CDR3 has 13 amino acids. From germline, CDR1 is SGHVS and CDR2 FNYEAQ. The V gene lost 0 bases and the J gene lost 6 bases, with 6 bases spanning the gap.

This chain joins TRBV18 and TRBJ1-1, with TRBD1 as a possible D gene (5 bases). V shed 5 bases and J shed 5 bases, with 15 bases lying between them. The germline CDR1 and CDR2 sequences are KGHSH and LQKENI. This CDR3 is built from 14 residues. CDR3 nucleotides: TGTGCCAGCTCAGACAGCCTCAGGGATACTGAAGCTTTCTTT. Protein: CASSDSLRDTEAFF. Full variable domain (outside the CDR3, taken from reference TRBV18 and TRBJ1-1): NAGVMQNPRHLVRRRGQEARLRCSPMKGHSHVYWYRQLPEEGLKFMVYLQKENIIDESGMPKERFSAEFPKEGPSILRIQQVVRGDSAAYFCASSDSLRDTEAFFGQGTRLTVV.

This clonotype was counted once. A read error may explain this, as a much larger clone is one base away. The chain links TRBV6-6 to TRBJ2-3; D is unresolved. Germline CDR1 MNHNY, CDR2 SVGAGI (reference sequence). V shed 5 bases and J shed 2 bases, with 11 bases lying between them. CDR3 size: 14 residues. The CDR3 sequence: CASSPPATTDTQYF. In DNA form, the CDR3 reads TGTGCCAGCAGTCCCCCCGCTACCACAGATACGCAGTATTTT.

The sample holds a few counts of this clonotype. V gene TRBV7-9 combines with J gene TRBJ2-2; a possible D gene is TRBD2 (6 bases). The CDR3 extends over 17 amino acids. V was shortened by 3 bases and J by 3 bases, with 17 bases between the two germline ends. Per the germline V gene, CDR1 is SEHNR and CDR2 is FQNEAQ (reference sequence). The CDR3 DNA sequence: TGTGCCAGCAGCTTCCTAGGAGGGAGGCCCGACACCGGGGAGCTGTTTTTT. Protein sequence: CASSFLGGRPDTGELFF.

There are a few counts of this clonotype. This chain links TRBV5-4 with TRBJ2-5, with a weak D call TRBD2 (6 bases). From germline, CDR1 is SGHNT and CDR2 YYREEE (reference sequence). The CDR3 extends over 14 amino acids. Trimming cost V 5 bases and J 3 bases, with 14 bases left between them. As DNA, the CDR3 is TGTGCCAGCAGGCCCGGGACTGGCAAAGAGACCCAGTACTTC. Its protein product is CASRPGTGKETQYF.

V usage is TRBV5-4 and J usage is TRBJ2-7; TRBD1 agrees at 7 bases. Germline CDR1 is SGHNT and CDR2 is YYREEE (reference sequence). With 3 bases clipped from V and 3 bases from J, the junction kept 9 bases outside the gene matches. This CDR3 is built from 15 residues. The CDR3 bases are TGTGCCAGCAGCTCACCGACAGGGAACATCTACGAGCAGTACTTC. As protein: CASSSPTGNIYEQYF.

Only a few counts were recorded for this clonotype. This rearrangement joins TRBV19 to TRBJ1-5; possibly TRBD1 for D (5 bases). The germline V gene has CDR1 LNHDA and CDR2 SQIVND (reference sequence). CDR3 length equals 15 residues. The ends were cut back, 1 base at V and 1 base at J, with 8 bases in the middle. The CDR3 loop is CASSIGRVSNQPQHF. Written as DNA, the CDR3 is TGTGCCAGTAGTATAGGCAGGGTGAGCAATCAGCCCCAGCATTTT.

This clonotype was picked up many times. The chain couples TRBV7-2 to TRBJ2-1; the match to TRBD2 covers 11 bases. The CDR3 has 16 amino acids. Germline-derived CDR1 and CDR2 are SGHTA and FQGNSA. The V gene end was trimmed by 6 bases and the J gene end by 7 bases; junction bases not matched to a gene: 11. The CDR3 reads CASSSSGGLGGNEQFF. The CDR3 region has the DNA TGTGCCAGCAGTTCTAGCGGGGGGCTCGGTGGGAATGAGCAGTTCTTC.

This clonotype was observed many times. The chain employs TRBV12-3 or TRBV12-4 and TRBJ2-1, with 13 bases that match TRBD2. V lost 5 bases and J lost 6; bases outside the gene matches: 4. The CDR3 is made up of 15 amino acids. The CDR3 is CASSPTSGGANEQFF. In DNA form, the CDR3 reads TGTGCCAGCAGTCCTACTAGCGGGGGGGCCAATGAGCAGTTCTTC.